One sample yielded the 4 T cell receptor beta chains listed below, sequenced in a study of T cells in Graves' hyperthyroidism and ophthalmopathy (dated by TCRdb to between 2018 and 2021). The library was produced with multiplex PCR. The run used an Illumina HiSeq 2000. The TCR beta CDR3 regions were amplified from RNA transcripts. The first round of RT-PCR for the TCR CDR3 was performed with the HTBI primer set and the Qiagen OneStep RT-PCR kit. The public sequencing data were trimmed at Q25 with fastp and processed into clonotypes with MiXCR by TCRdb, which kept only in-frame beta chains. Duplicate CDR3 protein sequences are folded into a single record with the most common DNA and genes. The sample table contains under 650,000 distinct CDR3 sequences; only one count was recorded for about 17% of them. The top ten hold around 3.9% of the sample. Sequenced material: blood. These receptors all come from a woman aged 25 to 45 with Graves' hyperthyroidism.

J is TRBJ2-2 and V is TRBV6-2 or TRBV6-3, with 8 bases aligning to TRBD1. The trim removed 6 bases at V and 3 bases at J, leaving 9 bases unmatched. The CDR3 has 16 amino acids. Germline values: CDR1 MNHEY, CDR2 SVGEGT. CDR3 in DNA: TGTGCCAGCAGGATCAGGGGGCGCGAGGACACCGGGGAGCTGTTTTTT. Its translation: CASRIRGREDTGELFF.

This clonotype was observed many times. This sequence joins TRBV7-8 and TRBJ2-1; 8 bases agree with TRBD2. Trimming at V came to 2 bases and at J to 10 bases, leaving 10 bases not matched to a gene. From germline, CDR1 is SGHVS and CDR2 FQNEAQ. The CDR3 spans 15 residues. CDR3 region: CASSLSVSGSGEQFF. CDR3 in DNA: TGTGCCAGCAGCTTATCTGTCAGCGGGAGCGGAGAGCAGTTCTTC.

This clonotype came up many times. This chain's CDR3 is CSAPLGTGVEQYF. The CDR3 nucleotides are TGCAGTGCTCCCCTGGGGACAGGGGTCGAGCAGTACTTC. The chain has TRBV20-1 and TRBJ2-7; 10 bases map to TRBD1. From germline, CDR1 is DFQATT and CDR2 SNEGSKA (reference sequence). The trim removed 5 bases at V and 6 bases at J, leaving 7 bases unmatched. The CDR3 covers 13 residues.

This clonotype was counted ten times or more. The rearrangement uses TRBV3-1 and TRBJ2-3; 11 nucleotides align to TRBD2. V shed 0 bases and J 3 bases; nucleotides not matched to a gene: 5. Germline CDR1 reads LGHDT; CDR2 reads YNNKEL (reference sequence). The CDR3 has 17 amino acids. CDR3 loop: CASSQDLLAGETDTQYF. CDR3 nucleotide sequence: TGTGCCAGCAGCCAAGATTTACTAGCGGGAGAAACAGATACGCAGTATTTT.